The rows below give T cell receptor beta chains drawn from one sample of a study of shared clonotypes between healthy human individuals. Some clones are missing from TCRdb's copy, which holds only in-frame ones; the method was immunoSEQ multiplex PCR. The table shows roughly 550,000 clones, with less than 97% occurring only once. The sequencing sample was made of naive CD8+ T cells sorted from blood. The receptor set was obtained from a woman under 40 in good health. The CDR3 runs from the conserved cysteine through the conserved F or W. The order of the fields is D gene, J gene, clone size, V gene, CDR3 DNA, CDR3 protein. A D gene is named only where the DNA matches it firmly. Size is stated for part of the rows, as once, few or many counts, or as a class when the clone is expanded.

TRBD2 | TRBJ2-1 | once | TRBV19 | TGTGCCAGTAGGATAAGGGAGGGCTACAATGAGCAGTTCTTC | CASRIREGYNEQFF
. | TRBJ1-6 | . | TRBV30 | TGTGCCTGGAGTTTGGACGACAATTCACCCCTCCACTTT | CAWSLDDNSPLHF
TRBD2 | TRBJ2-2 | . | TRBV2 | TGTGCCAGCACTACCGGGACTAGCGGGAGGGGAACCGGGGAGCTGTTTTTT | CASTTGTSGRGTGELFF
. | TRBJ2-7 | . | TRBV27 | TGTGCCAGCAGTTTTCACAGTTCCTACGAGCAGTACTTC | CASSFHSSYEQYF
. | TRBJ2-2 | once | TRBV19 | TGTGCCAGTAGTATATGGGATTCGAACACCGGGGAGCTGTTTTTT | CASSIWDSNTGELFF
. | TRBJ2-3 | . | TRBV7-9 | TGTGCCAGCAGCTTGTCTAGTAATTCAGATACGCAGTATTTT | CASSLSSNSDTQYF
. | TRBJ2-1 | once | TRBV13 | TGTGCCAGCAGCCCCCCTAGCGACAATGAGCAGTTCTTC | CASSPPSDNEQFF
. | TRBJ2-3 | once | TRBV21-1 | TGTGCCAGCAGCCGGAGAGGAGATACGCAGTATTTT | CASSRRGDTQYF
. | TRBJ2-2 | . | TRBV27 | TGTGCCAGCAGTTCCCTGGGGACCGGGGAGCTGTTTTTT | CASSSLGTGELFF
. | TRBJ2-5 | . | TRBV27 | TGTGCCAGCAAGGGCGGGTACCAAGAGACCCAGTACTTC | CASKGGYQETQYF
. | TRBJ1-3 | . | TRBV5-8 | TGTGCCAGCAGCTTGCAGGGAGGAAACACCATATATTTT | CASSLQGGNTIYF
. | TRBJ2-3 | . | TRBV9 | TGTGCCAGCAGCTTAGGCTCCTCAGACTGGACAGATACGCAGTATTTT | CASSLGSSDWTDTQYF
. | TRBJ1-2 | . | TRBV16 | TGTGCCAGCAGCCAATCCACGGTTACTAACTATGGCTACACCTTC | CASSQSTVTNYGYTF
TRBD2 | TRBJ2-7 | . | TRBV29-1 | TGCAGCGTCCGACTAGCGGGGGTCTACGAGCAGTACTTC | CSVRLAGVYEQYF
. | TRBJ2-7 | . | TRBV10-2 | TGCGCCAGCAGTGGTAGAGGGTCGACCTACGAGCAGTACTTC | CASSGRGSTYEQYF
. | TRBJ2-3 | . | TRBV9 | TGTGCCAGCAGCCTTCCATTGTTTGTGGAGGAGAAAACCCATGACACTCACACAGATACGCAGTATTTT | CASSLPLFVEEKTHDTHTDTQYF
TRBD2 | TRBJ2-1 | . | TRBV5-4 | TGTGCCAGCAGCACCGGACTAGCGGGAGTTGGGCAGTTCTTC | CASSTGLAGVGQFF
TRBD1 | TRBJ1-4 | . | TRBV2 | TGTGCCAGCAGTGATGCGGGACAGGATATAAATGAAAAACTGTTTTTT | CASSDAGQDINEKLFF
TRBD2 | TRBJ2-2 | . | TRBV7-9 | TGTGCCAGCAGCTTCCCTAGCGGGATCTCCACCGGGGAGCTGTTTTTT | CASSFPSGISTGELFF
TRBD2 | TRBJ2-1 | . | TRBV2 | TGTGCCAGCAGTTCTAGCGGATTTTATTACAATGAGCAGTTCTTC | CASSSSGFYYNEQFF
TRBD2 | TRBJ2-5 | . | TRBV7-9 | TGTGCCAGCAGCTCCCGGACTAGTCGCCTCGGAGAGACCCAGTACTTC | CASSSRTSRLGETQYF
TRBD2 | TRBJ2-7 | . | TRBV5-1 | TGCGCCAGCCGGGCGGGGGTGCCCTACGAGCAGTACTTC | CASRAGVPYEQYF
. | TRBJ2-7 | once | TRBV2 | TGTGCCAGCAGTCCCGGCGGAAAATACGAGCAGTACTTC | CASSPGGKYEQYF
TRBD1 | TRBJ2-7 | . | TRBV2 | TGTGCCACTGGACAGGGTAGCAACGAGCAGTACTTC | CATGQGSNEQYF
. | TRBJ2-7 | . | TRBV7-8 | TGTGCCAGCAGCAAACAGGGAAGCTCCTACGAGCAGTACTTC | CASSKQGSSYEQYF
. | TRBJ1-1 | once | TRBV9 | TGTGCCAGCAGCCCTCGGACGGACACTGAAGCTTTCTTT | CASSPRTDTEAFF
. | TRBJ2-1 | . | TRBV5-4 | TGTGCCAGCGGGGGGACCCAGAGCCATGAGCAGTTCTTC | CASGGTQSHEQFF
. | TRBJ2-3 | . | TRBV27 | TGTGCCAGCAGTTTAGTCGGGAGCACAGATACGCAGTATTTT | CASSLVGSTDTQYF
. | TRBJ2-7 | . | TRBV7-7 | TGTGCCAGCAGCTTGGGAACGGCCTACGAGCAGTACTTC | CASSLGTAYEQYF
. | TRBJ2-1 | . | TRBV25-1 | TGTGCCAGCAGTCCGACGGGTGGTAGGGTATACAATGAGCAGTTCTTC | CASSPTGGRVYNEQFF
. | TRBJ1-6 | once | TRBV7-8 | TGTGCCAGCAGCTTAGAAGGCATTGGATCACCCCTCCACTTT | CASSLEGIGSPLHF
. | TRBJ2-1 | once | TRBV19 | TGTGCCAGTAGTATGGACGCCACCAACAATGAGCAGTTCTTC | CASSMDATNNEQFF
. | TRBJ1-1 | . | TRBV13 | TGTGCCAGCAGCTGGGGGGGGCCGAGCACTGAAGCTTTCTTT | CASSWGGPSTEAFF
. | TRBJ1-1 | . | TRBV6-6 | TGTGCCAGCAGTTACTTGAGTCAGATTGAAGCTTTCTTT | CASSYLSQIEAFF
TRBD2 | TRBJ2-7 | . | TRBV10-3 | TGTGCCATCAGTGAGGCCCTAGCGGGAGCCACCTACGAGCAGTACTTC | CAISEALAGATYEQYF
TRBD2 | TRBJ2-7 | . | TRBV6-5 | TGTGCCAGCAGTTACTCGGGACTAGCGGGAGATGAGCAGTACTTC | CASSYSGLAGDEQYF
. | TRBJ1-1 | . | TRBV6-5 | TGTGCCAGCAGCCTGTTGGCAGGGAGCACTGAAGCTTTCTTT | CASSLLAGSTEAFF
. | TRBJ1-4 | . | TRBV28 | TGTGCCAGCAGAAAAGCCGACACGAGGGGTGAAAAACTGTTTTTT | CASRKADTRGEKLFF
TRBD1 | TRBJ2-5 | . | TRBV28 | TGTGCCAGCAGTTTTCGACAGGGGGCAGGGGAGACCCAGTACTTC | CASSFRQGAGETQYF
TRBD2 | TRBJ2-7 | . | TRBV7-9 | TGTGCCAGCGGAGCGCTAGCGGGGGGCTCCTACGAGCAGTACTTC | CASGALAGGSYEQYF
. | TRBJ1-1 | . | TRBV5-5 | TGTGCCAGCAGCCTTCCCTGGGGGAATACTGAAGCTTTCTTT | CASSLPWGNTEAFF
TRBD2 | TRBJ2-1 | . | TRBV27 | TGTGCCAGCAGTTTATCGAGTTTAGCGGGGGCCCACAATGAGCAGTTCTTC | CASSLSSLAGAHNEQFF
TRBD2 | TRBJ2-7 | . | TRBV2 | TGTGCCAGAGGGACTAGCGAAGGCTACGAGCAGTACTTC | CARGTSEGYEQYF
. | TRBJ2-7 | . | TRBV4-1 | TGCGCCAGCAGCCAAGATCCGGCAGGGGAGGAGTACGAGCAGTACTTC | CASSQDPAGEEYEQYF
. | TRBJ1-2 | . | TRBV10-2 | TGCGCCAGCAGTGAGAATCCAGGGCCGGACTATGGCTACACCTTC | CASSENPGPDYGYTF
. | TRBJ2-1 | . | TRBV5-1 | TGCGCCAGCAGCCTTTCATACAATGAGCAGTTCTTC | CASSLSYNEQFF
. | TRBJ1-2 | . | TRBV19 | TGTGCCAGTGGCCCCAATCTACTCTATGGCTACACCTTC | CASGPNLLYGYTF
. | TRBJ1-1 | . | TRBV4-1 | TGCGCCAGCAGCCAAAGAGGCAGGCACACTGAAGCTTTCTTT | CASSQRGRHTEAFF
TRBD2 | TRBJ2-7 | . | TRBV7-9 | TGTGCCAGCAGCTTCCAACCGGGACTAGACTACGAGCAGTACTTC | CASSFQPGLDYEQYF
TRBD2 | TRBJ2-1 | . | TRBV11-2 | TGTGCCAGCAGCTCACTAGCGGGAGGATTTGGCGAGCAGTTCTTC | CASSSLAGGFGEQFF
TRBD2 | TRBJ2-1 | . | TRBV2 | TGTGCCAGCGGCCTACTAGCGGGAGCTCCGCGGGGTGAGCAGTTCTTC | CASGLLAGAPRGEQFF
. | TRBJ1-5 | . | TRBV4-1 | TGCGCCAGCAGCCAAGTGGGGGGCGGAGGGAATCAGCCCCAGCATTTT | CASSQVGGGGNQPQHF
TRBD1 | TRBJ2-7 | . | TRBV19 | TGTGCCAGTAGCCCTGGACAGGACAGCTCCTACGAGCAGTACTTC | CASSPGQDSSYEQYF
. | TRBJ2-5 | . | TRBV30 | TGTGCCTGGTCTCCCGGAAGCAGGGAGACCCAGTACTTC | CAWSPGSRETQYF
. | TRBJ2-3 | . | TRBV5-6 | TGTGCCAGCAGCGACGATGGGGGGATTAAAGATACGCAGTATTTT | CASSDDGGIKDTQYF